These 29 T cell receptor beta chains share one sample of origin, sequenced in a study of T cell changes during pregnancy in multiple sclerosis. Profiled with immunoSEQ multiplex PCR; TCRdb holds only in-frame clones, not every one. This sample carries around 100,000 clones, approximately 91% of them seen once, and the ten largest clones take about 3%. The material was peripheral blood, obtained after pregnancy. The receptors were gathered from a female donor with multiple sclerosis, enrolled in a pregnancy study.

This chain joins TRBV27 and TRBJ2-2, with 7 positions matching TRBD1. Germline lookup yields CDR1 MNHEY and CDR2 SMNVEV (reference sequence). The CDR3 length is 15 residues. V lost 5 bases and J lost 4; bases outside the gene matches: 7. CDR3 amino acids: CASSPDRLATGELFF. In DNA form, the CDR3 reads TGTGCCAGCAGTCCGGACAGGTTAGCCACCGGGGAGCTGTTTTTT.

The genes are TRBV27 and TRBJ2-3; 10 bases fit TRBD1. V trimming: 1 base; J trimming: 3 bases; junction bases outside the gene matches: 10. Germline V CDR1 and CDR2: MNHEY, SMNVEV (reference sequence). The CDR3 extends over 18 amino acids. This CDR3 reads CASSLLRGTGVRTDTQYF. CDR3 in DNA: TGTGCCAGCAGTTTATTGAGAGGGACAGGGGTTCGGACAGATACGCAGTATTTT.

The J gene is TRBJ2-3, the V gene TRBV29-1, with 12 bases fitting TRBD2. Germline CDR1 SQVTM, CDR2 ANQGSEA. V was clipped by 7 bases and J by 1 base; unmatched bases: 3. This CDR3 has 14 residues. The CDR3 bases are TGCAGCGCCAGGACTAGCGGGGGCACAGATACGCAGTATTTT. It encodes CSARTSGGTDTQYF.

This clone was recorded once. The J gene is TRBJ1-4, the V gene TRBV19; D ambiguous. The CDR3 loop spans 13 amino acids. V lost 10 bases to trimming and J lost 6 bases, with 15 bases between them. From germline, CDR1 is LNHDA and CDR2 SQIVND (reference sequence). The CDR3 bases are TGTGCCACCTCGTTCGCTGGAGATGAAAAACTGTTTTTT. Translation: CATSFAGDEKLFF.

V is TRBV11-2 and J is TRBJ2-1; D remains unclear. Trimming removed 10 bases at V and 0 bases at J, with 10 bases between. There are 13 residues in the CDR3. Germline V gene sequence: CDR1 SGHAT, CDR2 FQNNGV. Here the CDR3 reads CANSPYSYNEQFF. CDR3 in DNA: TGTGCCAACTCCCCTTACTCCTACAATGAGCAGTTCTTC.

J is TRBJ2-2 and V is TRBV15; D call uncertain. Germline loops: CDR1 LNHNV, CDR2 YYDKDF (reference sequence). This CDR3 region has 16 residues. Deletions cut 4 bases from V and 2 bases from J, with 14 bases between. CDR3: CATSMSPSPNTGELFF. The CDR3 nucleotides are TGTGCCACCAGCATGTCCCCCTCTCCCAACACCGGGGAGCTGTTTTTT.

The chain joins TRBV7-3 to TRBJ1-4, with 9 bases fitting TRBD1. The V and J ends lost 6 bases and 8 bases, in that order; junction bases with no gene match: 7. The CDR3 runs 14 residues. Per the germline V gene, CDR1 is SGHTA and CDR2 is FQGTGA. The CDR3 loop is CASRPGTGYEKLFF. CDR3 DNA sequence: TGTGCCAGCAGACCCGGGACAGGGTACGAAAAACTGTTTTTT. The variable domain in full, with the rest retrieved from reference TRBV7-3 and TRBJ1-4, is GAGVSQTPSNKVTEKGKYVELRCDPISGHTALYWYRQSLGQGPEFLIYFQGTGAADDSGLPNDRFFAVRPEGSVSTLKIQRTERGDSAVYLCASRPGTGYEKLFFGSGTQLSVL.

CDR3 nucleotide sequence: TGTGCCAGCAGTTATACAGGGTACCCAACCGGGGAGCTGTTTTTT. This sequence encodes CASSYTGYPTGELFF. The chain carries TRBV9 and TRBJ2-2; maybe TRBD1 (6 bases). Per germline, CDR1 SGDLS and CDR2 YYNGEE. The CDR3 has 15 amino acids. Trimming removed 5 bases at V and 5 bases at J, with 16 bases between.

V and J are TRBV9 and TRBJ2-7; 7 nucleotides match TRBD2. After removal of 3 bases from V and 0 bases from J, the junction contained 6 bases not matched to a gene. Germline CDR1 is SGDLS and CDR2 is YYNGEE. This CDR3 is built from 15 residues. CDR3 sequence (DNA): TGTGCCAGCAGCGCCGCGGGGGAGAGCTCCTACGAGCAGTACTTC. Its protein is CASSAAGESSYEQYF.

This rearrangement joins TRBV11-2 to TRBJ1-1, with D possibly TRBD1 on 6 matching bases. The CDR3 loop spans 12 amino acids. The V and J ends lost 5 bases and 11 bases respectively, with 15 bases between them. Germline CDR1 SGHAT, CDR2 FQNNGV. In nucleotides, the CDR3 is TGTGCCAGCAGCCCACAGGGCAATAGGGCTTTCTTT. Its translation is CASSPQGNRAFF.

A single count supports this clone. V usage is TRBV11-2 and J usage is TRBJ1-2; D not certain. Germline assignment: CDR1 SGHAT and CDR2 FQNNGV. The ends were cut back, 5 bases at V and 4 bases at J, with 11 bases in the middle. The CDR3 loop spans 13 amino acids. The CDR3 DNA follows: TGTGCCAGCAGCCAGCCTCGGGGCTATGGCTACACCTTC. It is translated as CASSQPRGYGYTF.

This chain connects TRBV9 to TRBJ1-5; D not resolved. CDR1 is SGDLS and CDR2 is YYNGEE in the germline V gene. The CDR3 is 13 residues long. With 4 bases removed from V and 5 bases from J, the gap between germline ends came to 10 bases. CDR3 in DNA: TGTGCCAGCAGCACCCTCGGTGATCAGCCCCAGCATTTT. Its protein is CASSTLGDQPQHF. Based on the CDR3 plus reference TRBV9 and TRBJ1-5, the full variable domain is DSGVTQTPKHLITATGQRVTLRCSPRSGDLSVYWYQQSLDQGLQFLIQYYNGEERAKGNILERFSAQQFPDLHSELNLSSLELGDSALYFCASSTLGDQPQHFGDGTRLSIL.

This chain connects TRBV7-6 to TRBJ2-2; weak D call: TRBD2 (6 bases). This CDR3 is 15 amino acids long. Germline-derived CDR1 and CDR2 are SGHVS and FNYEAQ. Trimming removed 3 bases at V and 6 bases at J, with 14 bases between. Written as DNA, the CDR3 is TGTGCCAGCAGCTTGATTCGCGGGGAGGCCGGGGAGCTGTTTTTT. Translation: CASSLIRGEAGELFF.

Written as DNA, the CDR3 is TGCGCCAGCAGTGAGTCGAGTGGCGGGGTTAGCACAGATACGCAGTATTTT. Amino acids: CASSESSGGVSTDTQYF. J is TRBJ2-3 and V is TRBV10-1; possibly TRBD2 for D (6 bases). The CDR3 spans 17 residues. V was pared by 0 bases and J by 0 bases, with 13 bases between. Per germline, CDR1 WNHNN and CDR2 SYGVQD (reference sequence).

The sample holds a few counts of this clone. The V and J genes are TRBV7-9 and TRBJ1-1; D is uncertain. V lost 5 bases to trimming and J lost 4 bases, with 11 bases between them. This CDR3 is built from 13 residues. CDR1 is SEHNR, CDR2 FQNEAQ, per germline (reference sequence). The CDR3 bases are TGTGCCAGCAGCCCAGAAGTAAGCACTGAAGCTTTCTTT. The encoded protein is CASSPEVSTEAFF. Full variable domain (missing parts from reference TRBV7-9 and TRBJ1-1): DTGVSQNPRHKITKRGQNVTFRCDPISEHNRLYWYRQTLGQGPEFLTYFQNEAQLEKSRLLSDRFSAERPKGSFSTLEIQRTEQGDSAMYLCASSPEVSTEAFFGQGTRLTVV.

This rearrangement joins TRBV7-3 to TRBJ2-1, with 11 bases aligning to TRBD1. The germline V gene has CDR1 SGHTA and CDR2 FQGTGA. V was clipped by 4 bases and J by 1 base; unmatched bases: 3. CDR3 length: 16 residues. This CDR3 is CASSSGQGASYNEQFF. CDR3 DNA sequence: TGTGCCAGCAGCTCCGGACAGGGGGCTTCCTACAATGAGCAGTTCTTC.

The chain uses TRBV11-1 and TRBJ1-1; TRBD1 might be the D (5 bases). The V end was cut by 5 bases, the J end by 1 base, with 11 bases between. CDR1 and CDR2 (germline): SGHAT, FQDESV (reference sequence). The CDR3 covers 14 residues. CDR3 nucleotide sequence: TGTGCCAGCAGCCCCGAAAGGGGGAACACTGAAGCTTTCTTT. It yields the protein CASSPERGNTEAFF.

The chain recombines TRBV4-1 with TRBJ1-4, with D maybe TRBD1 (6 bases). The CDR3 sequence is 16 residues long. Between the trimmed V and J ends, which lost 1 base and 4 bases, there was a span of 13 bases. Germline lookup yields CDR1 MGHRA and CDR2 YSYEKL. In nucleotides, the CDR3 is TGCGCCAGCAGCCAAGCGCAGGGGCGGAATAATGAAAAACTGTTTTTT. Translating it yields CASSQAQGRNNEKLFF.

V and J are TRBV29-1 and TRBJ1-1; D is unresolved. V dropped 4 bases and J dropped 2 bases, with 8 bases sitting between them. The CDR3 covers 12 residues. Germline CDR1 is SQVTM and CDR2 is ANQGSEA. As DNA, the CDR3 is TGCAGCGTTGGGCGGCAAAACACTGAAGCTTTCTTT. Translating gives CSVGRQNTEAFF.

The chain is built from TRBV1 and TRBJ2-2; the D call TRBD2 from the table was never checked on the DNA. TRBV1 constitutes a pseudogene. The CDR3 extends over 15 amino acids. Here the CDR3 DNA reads TGCACCAGCATCGATCAGCGGGCCAACACCGGGGAGCTGTTTTTT. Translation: CTSIDQRANTGELFF.

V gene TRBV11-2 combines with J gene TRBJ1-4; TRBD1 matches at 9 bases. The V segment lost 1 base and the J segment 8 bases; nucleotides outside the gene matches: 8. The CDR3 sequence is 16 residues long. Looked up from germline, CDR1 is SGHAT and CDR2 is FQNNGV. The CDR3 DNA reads TGTGCCAGCAGCTTAGGGTGGACAGGGGAGGGAGAAAAACTGTTTTTT. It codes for CASSLGWTGEGEKLFF.

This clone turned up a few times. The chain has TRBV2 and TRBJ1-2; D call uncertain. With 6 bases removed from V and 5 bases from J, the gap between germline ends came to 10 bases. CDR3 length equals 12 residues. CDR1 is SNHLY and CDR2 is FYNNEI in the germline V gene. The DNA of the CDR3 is TGTGCCAGCAGAGAGGCAGTGTATGGCTACACCTTC. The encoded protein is CASREAVYGYTF.

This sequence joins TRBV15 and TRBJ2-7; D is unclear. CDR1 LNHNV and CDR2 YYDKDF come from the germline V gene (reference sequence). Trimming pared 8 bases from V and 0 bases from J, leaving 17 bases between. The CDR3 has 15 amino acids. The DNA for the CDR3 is TGTGCCACCCAGAAGATACCTTCCGACTCCTACGAGCAGTACTTC. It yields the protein CATQKIPSDSYEQYF. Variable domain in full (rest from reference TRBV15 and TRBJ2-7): DAMVIQNPRYQVTQFGKPVTLSCSQTLNHNVMYWYQQKSSQAPKLLFHYYDKDFNNEADTPDNFQSRRPNTSFCFLDIRSPGLGDTAMYLCATQKIPSDSYEQYFGPGTRLTVT.

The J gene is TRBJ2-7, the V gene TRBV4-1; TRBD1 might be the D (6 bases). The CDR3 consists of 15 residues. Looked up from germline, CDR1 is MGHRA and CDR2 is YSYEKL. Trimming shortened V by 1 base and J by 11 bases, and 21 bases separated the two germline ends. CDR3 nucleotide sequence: TGCGCCAGCAGCCAAGTTGGGCGGACAGCGAGAATGAAGTACTTC. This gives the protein CASSQVGRTARMKYF.

The DNA of the CDR3 is TGTGCCAGCAGCCCCCTTTCGGGGAGCGGAGAGACCCAGTACTTC. It codes for CASSPLSGSGETQYF. The chain employs TRBV5-4 and TRBJ2-5; weak D call: TRBD2 (5 bases). The V and J ends lost 4 bases and 4 bases respectively, with 17 bases between them. CDR3 length: 15 amino acids. From germline, CDR1 is SGHNT and CDR2 YYREEE (reference sequence).

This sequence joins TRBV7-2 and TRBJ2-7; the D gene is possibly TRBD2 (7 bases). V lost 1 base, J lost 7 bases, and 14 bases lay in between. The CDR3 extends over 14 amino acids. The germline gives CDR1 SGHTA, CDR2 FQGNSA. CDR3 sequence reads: CASSLDVGGLEQYF. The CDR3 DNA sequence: TGTGCCAGCAGCTTAGACGTGGGGGGGCTGGAGCAGTACTTC.

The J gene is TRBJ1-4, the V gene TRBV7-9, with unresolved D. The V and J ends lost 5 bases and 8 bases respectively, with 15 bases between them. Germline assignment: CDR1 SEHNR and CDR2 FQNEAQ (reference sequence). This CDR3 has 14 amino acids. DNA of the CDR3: TGTGCCAGCAGCCCTGGACGGGAGGTGGAAAAACTGTTTTTT. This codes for CASSPGREVEKLFF.

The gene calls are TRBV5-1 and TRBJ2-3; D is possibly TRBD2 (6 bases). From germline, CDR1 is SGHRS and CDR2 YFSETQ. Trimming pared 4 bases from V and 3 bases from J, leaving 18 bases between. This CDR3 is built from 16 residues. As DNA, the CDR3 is TGCGCCAGCAGCCTCACAACCGGGACTCAAACAGATACGCAGTATTTT. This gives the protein CASSLTTGTQTDTQYF.

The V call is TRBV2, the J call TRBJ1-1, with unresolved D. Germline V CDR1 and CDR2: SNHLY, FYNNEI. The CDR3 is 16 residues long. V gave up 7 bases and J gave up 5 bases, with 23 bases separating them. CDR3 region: CASIPGRRGLGTEAFF. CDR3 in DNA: TGTGCCAGCATCCCGGGGAGGAGAGGGCTGGGGACTGAAGCTTTCTTT.